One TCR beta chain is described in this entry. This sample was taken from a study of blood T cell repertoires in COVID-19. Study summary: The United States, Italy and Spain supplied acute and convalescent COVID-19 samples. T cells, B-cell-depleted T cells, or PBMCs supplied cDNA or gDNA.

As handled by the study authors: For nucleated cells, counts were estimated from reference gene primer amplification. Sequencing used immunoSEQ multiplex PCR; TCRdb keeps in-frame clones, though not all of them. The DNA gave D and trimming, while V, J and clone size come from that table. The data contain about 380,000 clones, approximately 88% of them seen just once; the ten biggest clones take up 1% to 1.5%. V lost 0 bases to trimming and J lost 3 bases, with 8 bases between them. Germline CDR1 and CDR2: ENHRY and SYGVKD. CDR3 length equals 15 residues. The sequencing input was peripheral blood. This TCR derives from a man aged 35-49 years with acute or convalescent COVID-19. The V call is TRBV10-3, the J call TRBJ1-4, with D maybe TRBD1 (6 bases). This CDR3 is CAISESRTANEKLFF. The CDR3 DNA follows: TGTGCCATCAGTGAGTCACGGACAGCTAATGAAAAACTGTTTTTT.